Below, 31 T cell receptor beta chains from the same sample are listed, as sequenced in a study of spatial heterogeneity in lung cancer. TCRdb analysed the 5' RACE reads with MiXCR anew, one entry per CDR3 protein. The table lists roughly 200 distinct CDR3 sequences, over 15% of them singletons, with approximately 69% in the top ten. Study-wide results and limits: Tumoral mutation counts were tracked by counts of expanded intratumoral alpha and beta TCRs.

Time point of the sample: sample taken at primary tumor resection. Antigens of these TCRs are unknown. The sample consisted of lung tumor tissue, taken at surgery. These receptors were obtained from a male donor with early-stage non-small cell lung cancer.

By share, this clonotype ranks as large. A library made for alpha chains picked up this beta chain off target, so its size means little. This sequence joins TRBV24-1 and TRBJ2-2, with a possible D match to TRBD2 (5 bases). Germline assignment: CDR1 KGHDR and CDR2 SFDVKD. This CDR3 contains 14 residues. The V gene lost 5 bases and the J gene lost 3 bases, with 9 bases spanning the gap. In nucleotides, the CDR3 is TGTGCCACCAGTGCGGCGGGCTACACCGGGGAGCTGTTTTTT. This encodes CATSAAGYTGELFF.

This clonotype is a singleton in its sample. This beta chain is a stray read from a library made for alpha chains; its abundance is not meaningful. The rearrangement joins TRBV28 to TRBJ1-5; a possible D gene is TRBD1 (6 bases). The CDR3 loop spans 12 amino acids. Germline V lookup: CDR1 MDHEN, CDR2 SYDVKM. Trimming removed 8 bases at V and 3 bases at J, with 8 bases between. CDR3 in amino acids: CASRDINQPQHF. The CDR3 DNA reads TGTGCCAGCCGGGACATCAATCAGCCCCAGCATTTT.

Regarding this clonotype: Because this beta chain is a stray read in a library intended to capture alpha chains, its abundance should not be given much weight. The chain is built from TRBV11-2 and TRBJ2-1, with D tentatively TRBD1 or TRBD2 (5 bases each). CDR1 is SGHAT, CDR2 FQNNGV, per germline. The CDR3 extends over 14 amino acids. V gave up 0 bases and J gave up 9 bases, with 12 bases separating them. The CDR3 loop reads CASSLEYGDREQFF. DNA for the CDR3: TGTGCCAGCAGCTTAGAATACGGGGACCGTGAGCAGTTCTTC.

Points on this clonotype: A library made for alpha chains picked up this beta chain off target, so its size means little. The chain recombines TRBV11-2 with TRBJ2-1; D is possibly TRBD1 (6 bases). From germline, CDR1 is SGHAT and CDR2 FQNNGV. V lost 5 bases, J lost 8 bases, and 13 bases lay in between. The CDR3 is 13 amino acids. As DNA, the CDR3 is TGTGCCAGCAGCGCACGGACAGCCGATGAGCAGTTCTTC. Translated: CASSARTADEQFF.

The table lists this clonotype with a few counts. This beta chain slipped into a library made for alpha chains as a stray read, so its size is not meaningful. This sequence joins TRBV20-1 and TRBJ1-2, with TRBD1 identical over 8 bases. V shed 3 bases, J shed 6 bases, and the junction held 6 bases outside the gene matches. The CDR3 has 13 amino acids. The germline CDR1 and CDR2 sequences are DFQATT and SNEGSKA (reference sequence). The CDR3 DNA sequence: TGCAGTGCTAGGGAGACAGGGGATCATGGCTACACCTTC. Its translation: CSARETGDHGYTF.

By frequency in the sample, this clonotype is hyperexpanded. The library was prepared for alpha chains; this beta chain is a stray read, so its frequency means little. V gene TRBV2 combines with J gene TRBJ2-3; 10 bases line up with TRBD2. CDR1 is SNHLY, CDR2 FYNNEI, per germline. The CDR3 sequence is 16 residues long. Trimming cost V 1 base and J 0 bases; bases outside gene matches: 1. The CDR3 loop is CASSEGTSGSTDTQYF. The CDR3 nucleotides are TGTGCCAGCAGTGAAGGGACTAGCGGTAGCACAGATACGCAGTATTTT.

Turning to this clonotype: A library prepared for alpha chains yielded this beta chain as an off-target read; its size is of little meaning. This chain joins TRBV25-1 and TRBJ1-3; D is undetermined. The germline V and J ends were trimmed by 5 bases and 1 base, with 3 bases remaining between them. CDR1 is MGHDK and CDR2 is SYGVNS in the germline V gene. The CDR3 consists of 12 residues. The chain's CDR3 is CASSISGNTIYF. CDR3 nucleotide sequence: TGTGCCAGCAGTATATCTGGAAACACCATATATTTT.

In its sample, this clonotype is large. Little can be read into the size of this beta chain, an off-target read in a library designed for alpha chains. The gene calls are TRBV6-2 or TRBV6-3 and TRBJ2-5, with D perhaps matching TRBD1 (6 bases). The CDR3 contains 15 residues. V was trimmed by 5 bases and J by 2 bases, leaving 15 bases between them. Germline CDR1 and CDR2: MNHEY and SVGEGT. CDR3 DNA: TGTGCCAGCAGTCCACCGGGACACCCACAAGAGACCCAGTACTTC. It is translated as CASSPPGHPQETQYF.

A note on this clonotype: In a library made to pick up alpha chains, this beta chain is a stray read with a size that means little. The V and J genes are TRBV7-3 and TRBJ2-1; 15 nucleotides match TRBD2. Trimming at V came to 5 bases and at J to 3 bases, leaving 2 bases not matched to a gene. CDR3 size: 16 residues. CDR1 SGHTA and CDR2 FQGTGA come from the germline V gene. The CDR3: CASSAGLAGGYNEQFF. The CDR3 bases are TGTGCCAGCAGCGCGGGACTAGCGGGGGGCTACAATGAGCAGTTCTTC. Together with reference TRBV7-3 and TRBJ2-1, the CDR3 gives the full variable domain: GAGVSQTPSNKVTEKGKYVELRCDPISGHTALYWYRQSLGQGPEFLIYFQGTGAADDSGLPNDRFFAVRPEGSVSTLKIQRTERGDSAVYLCASSAGLAGGYNEQFFGPGTRLTVL.

This clonotype was recorded a few times. Because the library targeted alpha chains, this beta chain is an off-target read whose size means little. This sequence joins TRBV20-1 and TRBJ2-1, with a tentative D call TRBD1 (5 bases). Germline V gene data show CDR1 as DFQATT and CDR2 as SNEGSKA (reference sequence). V lost 5 bases to trimming and J lost 5 bases, with 16 bases between them. This CDR3 has 14 residues. The CDR3 DNA reads TGCAGTGCTCACACCCCCCCGGACAACAATGAGCAGTTCTTC. Its protein product is CSAHTPPDNNEQFF.

Concerning this clonotype itself: Being off target in a library aimed at alpha chains, this beta chain has a size of little meaning. The rearrangement uses TRBV4-1 and TRBJ2-7; 8 nucleotides agree with TRBD1. CDR3 size: 15 residues. The trim removed 1 base at V and 2 bases at J, leaving 4 bases unmatched. Germline values: CDR1 MGHRA, CDR2 YSYEKL. The CDR3: CASSQGTGLAYEQYF. The CDR3 DNA sequence: TGCGCCAGCAGCCAAGGGACAGGGTTGGCCTACGAGCAGTACTTC.

A word on this clonotype: This beta chain is a stray sequence in a library constructed for alpha chains; its clone size is not meaningful. The chain couples TRBV29-1 to TRBJ2-1, with D unresolved. Germline lookup yields CDR1 SQVTM and CDR2 ANQGSEA. This CDR3 spans 14 amino acids. V lost 0 bases, J lost 2 bases, and 8 bases lay in between. CDR3 region: CSVEDLLAYNEQFF. DNA of the CDR3: TGCAGCGTTGAAGATCTCCTAGCCTACAATGAGCAGTTCTTC.

In this sample, this clonotype is medium-sized. This beta chain is an off-target read within a library intended for alpha chains, so its frequency means little. The chain couples TRBV7-2 to TRBJ2-3, with D maybe TRBD1 (5 bases). Germline CDR1 and CDR2: SGHTA and FQGNSA. The V and J ends lost 5 bases and 10 bases respectively, with 13 bases between them. This CDR3 has 12 amino acids. Here the CDR3 DNA reads TGTGCCAGCAGCGTCCCTAGGGGTGCGCAGTATTTT. It specifies CASSVPRGAQYF.

On this clonotype: The size of this beta chain means little, since it is a stray read in a library made for alpha chains. This sequence joins TRBV27 and TRBJ1-2, with 8 bases that match TRBD1. This CDR3 spans 14 amino acids. V was pared by 4 bases and J by 8 bases, with 9 bases of the junction left unmatched. CDR1 is MNHEY, CDR2 SMNVEV, per germline (reference sequence). CDR3 sequence: CASSSGTGSKGYTF. The CDR3 bases are TGTGCCAGCAGTTCCGGGACAGGTTCGAAAGGCTACACCTTC.

In regard to this clonotype: The library was prepared for alpha chains; this beta chain is a stray read, so its frequency means little. This sequence joins TRBV20-1 and TRBJ2-3; 9 bases map to TRBD2. The V gene end was trimmed by 5 bases and the J gene end by 6 bases; junction bases not matched to a gene: 12. Germline loops: CDR1 DFQATT, CDR2 SNEGSKA (reference sequence). The CDR3 covers 15 residues. The CDR3: CSAPGLASTGDTQYF. The CDR3, as DNA: TGCAGTGCTCCCGGACTAGCGTCCACCGGCGATACGCAGTATTTT.

The sample holds a few counts of this clonotype. Since it is a stray read in a library aimed at alpha chains, this beta chain has a size that is not meaningful. This chain uses TRBV3-1 with TRBJ2-7, with unresolved D. This CDR3 contains 13 residues. The V end was cut by 3 bases, the J end by 0 bases, with 6 bases between. Germline V lookup: CDR1 LGHDT, CDR2 YNNKEL (reference sequence). CDR3 protein: CASSQDVSYEQYF. DNA of the CDR3: TGTGCCAGCAGCCAGGACGTCTCCTACGAGCAGTACTTC.

This clonotype was seen a few times. The library was built for alpha chains, so this beta chain is an off-target read and its size means little. The chain couples TRBV20-1 to TRBJ2-2; 12 bases fit TRBD2. The J segment lost 5 bases and the V segment lost 7 bases, leaving 14 bases of the junction unmatched. The CDR3 has 17 amino acids. Germline V gene lookup returns CDR1 DFQATT and CDR2 SNEGSKA (reference sequence). CDR3 DNA: TGCAGTGTCGGGACTAGCGGGCTCCCTGGAAGAACCGGGGAGCTGTTTTTT. Its protein product is CSVGTSGLPGRTGELFF.

There are a few counts of this clonotype. Little can be read into the size of this beta chain, an off-target read in a library designed for alpha chains. The rearrangement joins TRBV7-2 to TRBJ2-5; D possibly corresponds to TRBD1 (6 bases). The CDR3 is made up of 14 amino acids. The V gene lost 7 bases and the J gene lost 7 bases, with 19 bases spanning the gap. From germline, CDR1 is SGHTA and CDR2 FQGNSA. CDR3 protein: CASTPPGIGGTQYF. The CDR3 coding sequence is TGTGCCAGCACCCCTCCGGGGATAGGGGGGACCCAGTACTTC.

This clonotype is termed hyperexpanded. This beta chain represents an off-target read in a library built for alpha chains; its size is of limited meaning. The rearrangement joins TRBV12-3 or TRBV12-4 to TRBJ2-7; 7 bases map to TRBD1. The CDR3 sequence is 15 residues long. The V gene end was trimmed by 5 bases and the J gene end by 0 bases; junction bases not matched to a gene: 7. The chain's CDR3 is CASSADRVFSYEQYF. The CDR3 bases are TGTGCCAGCAGTGCCGACAGGGTATTCTCCTACGAGCAGTACTTC.

In its sample, this clonotype was seen a few times. Since the library was made to target alpha chains, this beta chain is a stray read and its abundance is not meaningful. The rearrangement uses TRBV5-1 and TRBJ1-4; D call uncertain. Germline CDR1 SGHRS, CDR2 YFSETQ. Trimming stripped 0 bases from V and 7 bases from J, with 16 bases between. The CDR3 has 16 residues. The CDR3 is CASSLVSKRESEKLFF. The CDR3 coding sequence is TGCGCCAGCAGCTTGGTCAGCAAGAGGGAGAGTGAAAAACTGTTTTTT.

Sample share makes this clonotype medium-sized. This beta chain is off target for a library built for alpha chains, so its abundance means little. V and J are TRBV4-3 and TRBJ2-1; 11 nucleotides align to TRBD2. This CDR3 has 17 amino acids. V shed 1 base and J 4 bases; nucleotides not matched to a gene: 6. CDR1 LGHNA and CDR2 YSLEER come from the germline V gene. In DNA, the CDR3 is TGCGCCAGCAGCCAAGGTCGTATAGCGGGGGGGTACAATGAGCAGTTCTTC. This gives the protein CASSQGRIAGGYNEQFF.

Regarding this clonotype: Found in a library prepared for alpha chains, this beta chain is an off-target read, and its abundance has little meaning. This sequence joins TRBV7-9 and TRBJ2-7; TRBD2 is a possible D gene (5 bases). Trimming pared 5 bases from V and 3 bases from J, leaving 17 bases between. Germline V CDR1 and CDR2: SEHNR, FQNEAQ (reference sequence). This CDR3 has 15 amino acids. The CDR3 DNA follows: TGTGCCAGCAGCCCAGCCCGAGGGAATCACTACGAGCAGTACTTC. Translation: CASSPARGNHYEQYF.

Concerning this clonotype itself: Since it is a stray read in a library aimed at alpha chains, this beta chain has a size that is not meaningful. The chain carries TRBV28 and TRBJ1-2, with 7 bases identical to TRBD1. Germline CDR1 and CDR2: MDHEN and SYDVKM. V lost 5 bases to trimming and J lost 3 bases; unmatched junction nucleotides: 3. This CDR3 contains 13 residues. Here the CDR3 reads CASSQGVDYGYTF. In nucleotides, the CDR3 is TGTGCCAGCAGTCAGGGGGTGGACTATGGCTACACCTTC.

To note about this clonotype: This beta chain is off target for a library built for alpha chains, so its abundance means little. J is TRBJ2-7 and V is TRBV29-1; D gene uncertain. The CDR3 length is 10 residues. Germline V gene data show CDR1 as SQVTM and CDR2 as ANQGSEA. V was trimmed by 4 bases and J by 3 bases, leaving 4 bases between them. The CDR3 reads CSVGDYEQYF. DNA for the CDR3: TGCAGCGTTGGGGACTACGAGCAGTACTTC.

By proportion, this clonotype is hyperexpanded. A library made for alpha chains picked up this beta chain off target, so its size means little. V usage is TRBV24-1 and J usage is TRBJ2-1; 7 bases are shared with TRBD2. Germline CDR1 KGHDR, CDR2 SFDVKD. Trimming cost V 3 bases and J 2 bases; bases outside gene matches: 0. CDR3 length equals 14 residues. The CDR3 loop reads CATSDAGAYNEQFF. The CDR3 nucleotides are TGTGCCACCAGTGATGCGGGGGCCTACAATGAGCAGTTCTTC.

This clonotype has a handful of counts. This beta chain is an off-target read within a library intended for alpha chains, so its frequency means little. The CDR3 DNA follows: TGTGCCAGTAGTTCCGGGACATCGACCTACGAGCAGTACTTC. It encodes CASSSGTSTYEQYF. The chain uses TRBV19 and TRBJ2-7; D perhaps matches TRBD1 (6 bases). Germline V gene lookup returns CDR1 LNHDA and CDR2 SQIVND (reference sequence). Trimming removed 5 bases at V and 2 bases at J, with 13 bases between. The length of the CDR3 is 14 residues.

This clonotype is labeled as hyperexpanded (1% or more). This beta chain was picked up by a library intended for alpha chains and is off target, so its count carries little meaning. V is TRBV6-5 and J is TRBJ2-7; 9 bases fit TRBD2. The V and J ends lost 2 bases and 6 bases, in that order; junction bases with no gene match: 8. The CDR3 runs 15 residues. Germline V gene sequence: CDR1 MNHEY, CDR2 SVGAGI. CDR3 loop: CASSYGGGAGGEQYF. CDR3 nucleotide sequence: TGTGCCAGCAGTTACGGCGGGGGGGCCGGCGGCGAGCAGTACTTC.

By frequency in the sample, this clonotype is large. Being off target in a library aimed at alpha chains, this beta chain has a size of little meaning. V gene TRBV4-3 combines with J gene TRBJ2-5; D unresolved. The CDR3 is 16 amino acids. Germline V lookup: CDR1 LGHNA, CDR2 YSLEER. Trimming shortened V by 4 bases and J by 5 bases, and 20 bases separated the two germline ends. The CDR3: CASSRTALQPAETQYF. In DNA, the CDR3 is TGCGCCAGCAGCCGCACAGCCCTTCAGCCGGCGGAGACCCAGTACTTC.

This clonotype was counted a few times. Since the library was made to target alpha chains, this beta chain is a stray read and its abundance is not meaningful. V usage is TRBV15 and J usage is TRBJ2-5; tentative D call: TRBD1 (6 bases). CDR3 length: 13 amino acids. CDR1 and CDR2 from the germline V gene are LNHNV and YYDKDF (reference sequence). The V end was cut by 6 bases, the J end by 5 bases, with 13 bases between. CDR3 amino acids: CATSSQGRETQYF. DNA of the CDR3: TGTGCCACCAGTTCACAGGGCCGCGAGACCCAGTACTTC.

Turning to this clonotype: Found in a library prepared for alpha chains, this beta chain is an off-target read, and its abundance has little meaning. The rearrangement joins TRBV20-1 to TRBJ2-1, with unresolved D. Trimming took off 6 bases at V and 2 bases at J, with 11 bases between the two ends. CDR3 size: 13 residues. Germline V gene sequence: CDR1 DFQATT, CDR2 SNEGSKA (reference sequence). The CDR3 reads CSAEIVAYNEQFF. The CDR3 coding sequence is TGCAGTGCCGAAATTGTAGCCTACAATGAGCAGTTCTTC.

This clonotype was picked up a small number of times. Being off target in a library aimed at alpha chains, this beta chain has a size of little meaning. The chain employs TRBV27 and TRBJ2-1; D call uncertain. Germline assignment: CDR1 MNHEY and CDR2 SMNVEV (reference sequence). V gave up 6 bases and J gave up 6 bases, with 12 bases separating them. This CDR3 is 13 amino acids long. CDR3 region: CASSLLAFNEQFF. In DNA, the CDR3 is TGTGCCAGCAGCCTACTTGCCTTCAATGAGCAGTTCTTC.